The 16 T cell receptor beta chains below were found in one sample sequenced in a study of blood T cell repertoires in COVID-19. Here immunoSEQ multiplex PCR was the method, and the copy in TCRdb shows in-frame clones only, minus some. The sample contains 300,000 to 350,000 clones, about 90% of which appear only once. Sequences were obtained from peripheral blood. The receptors derive from a woman in her 70s with COVID-19, enrolled during active disease.

The genes are TRBV28 and TRBJ1-5; D uncertain. The germline V gene has CDR1 MDHEN and CDR2 SYDVKM. The CDR3 consists of 14 residues. Trimming shortened V by 3 bases and J by 0 bases, and 6 bases separated the two germline ends. The CDR3: CASSLGPSNQPQHF. Here the CDR3 DNA reads TGTGCCAGCAGTTTGGGCCCTAGCAATCAGCCCCAGCATTTT.

The rearrangement links TRBV21-1 to TRBJ2-7; TRBD1, as called in the table, went unchecked against the DNA. TRBV21-1 is described as a pseudogene. There are 16 residues in the CDR3. The CDR3 sequence: CASSKGRGLSSYEQYF. The CDR3 nucleotides are TGTGCCAGCAGCAAAGGAAGGGGCCTCTCCTCCTACGAGCAGTACTTC.

J is TRBJ2-1 and V is TRBV2, with D possibly TRBD1 on 7 matching bases. The CDR3 runs to 11 residues. The V gene lost 7 bases and the J gene lost 10 bases, with 11 bases spanning the gap. Germline assignment: CDR1 SNHLY and CDR2 FYNNEI. Here the CDR3 reads CASTQGGEQFF. CDR3 DNA: TGTGCCAGCACTCAGGGGGGAGAGCAGTTCTTC.

This clone was detected only a few times. This chain's CDR3 is CSASSITDYGYTF. The CDR3 bases are TGCAGTGCTAGTTCGATTACTGACTATGGCTACACCTTC. The chain carries TRBV20-1 and TRBJ1-2; D uncertain. Germline V lookup: CDR1 DFQATT, CDR2 SNEGSKA (reference sequence). This CDR3 spans 13 amino acids. V lost 3 bases and J lost 3, with 11 bases in between.

The chain joins TRBV18 to TRBJ1-2; D unresolved. V lost 2 bases to trimming and J lost 4 bases, with 11 bases between them. Germline CDR1 reads KGHSH; CDR2 reads LQKENI. This CDR3 is built from 14 residues. Here the CDR3 DNA reads TGTGCCAGCTCACCATCCGGGAACGTCTATGGCTACACCTTC. Translation: CASSPSGNVYGYTF. The full variable domain, in which reference TRBV18 and TRBJ1-2 provide the parts outside the CDR3, is NAGVMQNPRHLVRRRGQEARLRCSPMKGHSHVYWYRQLPEEGLKFMVYLQKENIIDESGMPKERFSAEFPKEGPSILRIQQVVRGDSAAYFCASSPSGNVYGYTFGSGTRLTVV.

This clone was counted between two and nine times. The chain is built from TRBV10-3 and TRBJ1-6; D may be TRBD1 (6 bases). The CDR3 is made up of 15 amino acids. The ends were cut back, 11 bases at V and 8 bases at J, with 22 bases in the middle. CDR1 and CDR2 (germline): ENHRY, SYGVKD. The CDR3 is CAPTEEDSQYSPLHF. In DNA form, the CDR3 reads TGTGCCCCGACGGAGGAGGACAGTCAATATTCACCCCTCCACTTT.

The chain links TRBV10-1 to TRBJ2-1; D might be TRBD1 (5 bases). The germline V gene has CDR1 WNHNN and CDR2 SYGVQD (reference sequence). V shed 2 bases and J shed 7 bases, with 12 bases lying between them. The CDR3 is 14 amino acids. This chain's CDR3 is CASSEPSRVNEQFF. In nucleotides, the CDR3 is TGCGCCAGCAGTGAGCCCAGCAGGGTGAATGAGCAGTTCTTC.

Only a few counts were recorded for this clone. The chain carries TRBV14 and TRBJ2-7; unclear D gene. Germline V CDR1 and CDR2: SGHDN, FVKESK. Trimming removed 0 bases from V and 9 bases from J, with 9 bases in between. This CDR3 comprises 12 residues. The CDR3 here is CASSQDFQRQYF. CDR3 DNA: TGTGCCAGCAGCCAAGATTTCCAGCGGCAGTACTTC. Supplemented by reference TRBV14 and TRBJ2-7, the full variable domain reads EAGVTQFPSHSVIEKGQTVTLRCDPISGHDNLYWYRRVMGKEIKFLLHFVKESKQDESGMPNNRFLAERTGGTYSTLKVQPAELEDSGVYFCASSQDFQRQYFGPGTRLTVT.

V and J are TRBV5-1 and TRBJ1-2, with D perhaps matching TRBD1 (5 bases). Germline V lookup: CDR1 SGHRS, CDR2 YFSETQ. V was shortened by 2 bases and J by 2 bases, with 16 bases between the two germline ends. The CDR3 loop spans 16 amino acids. The CDR3 loop reads CASSFLPTTENYGYTF. DNA of the CDR3: TGCGCCAGCAGCTTCCTTCCTACGACAGAGAACTATGGCTACACCTTC.

V is TRBV10-3 and J is TRBJ1-1, with a tentative D call TRBD1 (6 bases). Trimming pared 5 bases from V and 3 bases from J, leaving 7 bases between. Looked up from germline, CDR1 is ENHRY and CDR2 is SYGVKD. There are 12 residues in the CDR3. CDR3 DNA sequence: TGTGCCATCAGTACAGGGTACACTGAAGCTTTCTTT. Its translation is CAISTGYTEAFF.

As concerns this clone: At the DNA level, this CDR3 is encoded by other sequences in the same sample as well. The CDR3 loop reads CAWSVQGAHEQYF. The CDR3 DNA reads TGTGCCTGGAGTGTACAAGGGGCCCACGAGCAGTACTTC. The V call is TRBV30, the J call TRBJ2-7; a weak D match, TRBD1 (5 bases). V was clipped by 0 bases and J by 5 bases, with 11 bases between them. The CDR3 consists of 13 residues. The germline CDR1 and CDR2 sequences are GTSNPN and SVGIG (reference sequence).

Comments on this clone: This specimen includes other DNA sequences encoding the same CDR3. V is TRBV2 and J is TRBJ1-4, with 8 bases that match TRBD1. V lost 1 base, J lost 8 bases, and 3 bases stayed unmatched. Germline V gene lookup returns CDR1 SNHLY and CDR2 FYNNEI. CDR3 length: 14 residues. The CDR3 bases are TGTGCCAGCAGTGAAGGGACAGGGCGAGAAAAACTGTTTTTT. It is translated as CASSEGTGREKLFF.

The chain has TRBV7-9 and TRBJ1-4, with D possibly TRBD1 on 6 matching bases. The CDR3 is made up of 12 amino acids. Germline V lookup: CDR1 SEHNR, CDR2 FQNEAQ (reference sequence). The V and J ends lost 7 bases and 8 bases respectively, with 11 bases between them. The CDR3 DNA reads as TGTGCCAGCAACAGGGACGGAGAAAAACTGTTTTTT. The encoded protein is CASNRDGEKLFF.

The V gene is TRBV28, the J gene TRBJ1-5; 7 bases align to TRBD1. CDR1 and CDR2 from the germline V gene are MDHEN and SYDVKM. The CDR3 contains 13 residues. V gave up 6 bases and J gave up 4 bases; unmatched junction bases: 3. CDR3 region: CASRGQLNQPQHF. The CDR3 bases are TGTGCCAGCAGGGGACAGTTGAATCAGCCCCAGCATTTT.

DNA for the CDR3: TGTGCCAGCAGCTGGTCGAGAAGCGAGCAGTACTTC. This translates into CASSWSRSEQYF. This sequence joins TRBV6-6 and TRBJ2-7; D not certain. CDR1 and CDR2 (germline): MNHNY, SVGAGI (reference sequence). The CDR3 is 12 amino acids. Trimming stripped 6 bases from V and 6 bases from J, with 12 bases between.

V gene TRBV18 combines with J gene TRBJ1-5; the D is unclear. Germline-derived CDR1 and CDR2 are KGHSH and LQKENI. The CDR3 is 14 amino acids. The ends were cut back, 6 bases at V and 3 bases at J, with 12 bases in the middle. This chain's CDR3 is CASSTAETNQPQHF. Here the CDR3 DNA reads TGTGCCAGCTCCACCGCGGAGACCAATCAGCCCCAGCATTTT. Filled out from reference TRBV18 and TRBJ1-5, the complete variable domain reads NAGVMQNPRHLVRRRGQEARLRCSPMKGHSHVYWYRQLPEEGLKFMVYLQKENIIDESGMPKERFSAEFPKEGPSILRIQQVVRGDSAAYFCASSTAETNQPQHFGDGTRLSIL.